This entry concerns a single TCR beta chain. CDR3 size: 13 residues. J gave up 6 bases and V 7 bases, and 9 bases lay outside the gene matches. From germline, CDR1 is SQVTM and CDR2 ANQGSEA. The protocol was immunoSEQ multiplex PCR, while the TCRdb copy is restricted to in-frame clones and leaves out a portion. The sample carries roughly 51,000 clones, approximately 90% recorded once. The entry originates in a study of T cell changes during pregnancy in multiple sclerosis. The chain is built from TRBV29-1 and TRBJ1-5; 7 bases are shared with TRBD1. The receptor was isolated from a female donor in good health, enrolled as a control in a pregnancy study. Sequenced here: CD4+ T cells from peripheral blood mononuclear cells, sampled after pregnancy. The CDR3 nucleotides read TGCAGCGCCGGTGACAGGGACGGTCAGCCCCAGCATTTT. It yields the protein CSAGDRDGQPQHF.